The 16 T cell receptor beta chains given below trace back to one sample, sequenced in a study of blood T cell repertoires in COVID-19 (dated by TCRdb to 2019 to 2021). Library construction relied on the immunoSEQ multiplex PCR assay. The table was pulled from immuneACCESS by TCRdb, which kept in-frame rearrangements only. Such tables lose some clones; where checked, under half of the loss comes from unresolved V genes, and the rest has no known cause. The sample table holds about 250,000 clones, of which more than 70% were seen once. 6.3% of the sample comes from the top ten. The specimen sequenced was peripheral blood. The receptors originated from a woman younger than 45 with COVID-19, enrolled during active disease.

The chain combines TRBV3-1 (or the pseudogene TRBV3-2) with TRBJ2-1; 10 nucleotides align to TRBD1. Germline V gene data show CDR1 as LGHDT and CDR2 as YNNKEL (reference sequence). V dropped 1 base and J dropped 4; count of bases not matched to a gene: 1. This CDR3 has 15 residues. Here the CDR3 DNA reads TGTGCCAGCAGCCAAGGGACAGGGGGATACAATGAGCAGTTCTTC. It codes for CASSQGTGGYNEQFF.

The chain links TRBV5-1 to TRBJ1-4; D ambiguous. Deletions cut 6 bases from V and 0 bases from J, with 9 bases between. This CDR3 has 14 residues. CDR1 and CDR2 (germline): SGHRS, YFSETQ. CDR3 protein: CASKTDSTNEKLFF. The CDR3 DNA reads TGCGCCAGCAAGACGGACTCAACTAATGAAAAACTGTTTTTT. The full variable domain, completed using reference TRBV5-1 and TRBJ1-4, is KAGVTQTPRYLIKTRGQQVTLSCSPISGHRSVSWYQQTPGQGLQFLFEYFSETQRNKGNFPGRFSGRQFSNSRSEMNVSTLELGDSALYLCASKTDSTNEKLFFGSGTQLSVL.

The V and J genes are TRBV2 and TRBJ1-2, with 10 bases fitting TRBD1. Trimming removed 6 bases from V and 5 bases from J; junction bases left unmatched: 6. This CDR3 region has 14 residues. Germline V gene data show CDR1 as SNHLY and CDR2 as FYNNEI. The CDR3 bases are TGTGCCAGCAGGGGGGACAGGGGAGGGTATGGCTACACCTTC. It is translated as CASRGDRGGYGYTF.

The chain has TRBV18 and TRBJ2-5; D might be TRBD2 (8 bases). V gave up 3 bases and J gave up 0 bases, with 17 bases separating them. The CDR3 runs 17 residues. Germline CDR1 reads KGHSH; CDR2 reads LQKENI. Here the CDR3 DNA reads TGTGCCAGCTCACCTGAGGGGGCTAGCGGGTACCAAGAGACCCAGTACTTC. This codes for CASSPEGASGYQETQYF.

CDR3 amino acids: CASSVDRGAGYTF. CDR3 DNA sequence: TGTGCCAGCAGCGTAGACAGGGGAGCTGGCTACACCTTC. The J gene is TRBJ1-2, the V gene TRBV7-2; 8 bases align to TRBD1. The V gene's germline CDR1 is SGHTA and CDR2 FQGNSA. This CDR3 has 13 residues. The V segment lost 5 bases and the J segment 7 bases; nucleotides outside the gene matches: 6.

This chain links TRBV7-8 with TRBJ2-3, with D uncertain. V was shortened by 4 bases and J by 7 bases, with 15 bases between the two germline ends. Per the germline V gene, CDR1 is SGHVS and CDR2 is FQNEAQ. This CDR3 has 14 residues. In nucleotides, the CDR3 is TGTGCCAGCAGCTCATCAACCCCCCAGTATACGCAGTATTTT. This encodes CASSSSTPQYTQYF.

The rearrangement uses TRBV29-1 and TRBJ2-5, with 9 nucleotides matching TRBD1. The V gene's germline CDR1 is SQVTM and CDR2 ANQGSEA. The CDR3 covers 13 residues. Unmatched junction bases numbered 7, after V lost 6 bases and J lost 5 bases. The CDR3 DNA follows: TGCAGCGTAGGGACAGGGCCGGGCGAGACCCAGTACTTC. This codes for CSVGTGPGETQYF.

The rearrangement links TRBV12-3 or TRBV12-4 to TRBJ2-2; the D is unclear. V was clipped by 0 bases and J by 7 bases, with 3 bases between them. The CDR3 covers 12 residues. The chain's CDR3 is CASSLAIGELFF. The DNA for the CDR3 is TGTGCCAGCAGTTTAGCTATCGGGGAGCTGTTTTTT.

This clone was counted between two and nine times. The chain links TRBV1 to TRBJ1-3; TRBD1, the table's D call, lacks a check against the DNA. TRBV1 is annotated as a pseudogene. CDR3 length equals 15 residues. CDR3 sequence (DNA): TGCACCAGCACTTCGGGCAGGGGCTCTGGAAACACCATATATTTT. Encoded protein: CTSTSGRGSGNTIYF.

The chain couples TRBV11-2 to TRBJ2-7; TRBD1 matches at 8 bases. Germline V gene data show CDR1 as SGHAT and CDR2 as FQNNGV. The CDR3 is 15 residues long. V gave up 2 bases and J gave up 2 bases; unmatched junction bases: 5. The CDR3: CASSLRGQGTYEQYF. CDR3 DNA sequence: TGTGCCAGCAGCTTACGCGGACAGGGCACCTACGAGCAGTACTTC. The whole variable domain, filled in from reference TRBV11-2 and TRBJ2-7, reads EAGVAQSPRYKIIEKRQSVAFWCNPISGHATLYWYQQILGQGPKLLIQFQNNGVVDDSQLPKDRFSAERLKGVDSTLKIQPAKLEDSAVYLCASSLRGQGTYEQYFGPGTRLTVT.

The chain joins TRBV10-3 to TRBJ1-1, with 8 bases lining up with TRBD1. Germline CDR1 is ENHRY and CDR2 is SYGVKD. The CDR3 contains 15 residues. Trimming cost V 4 bases and J 1 base; bases outside gene matches: 5. In nucleotides, the CDR3 is TGTGCCATCAGTGCCGGGCAGGGGGCGAACACTGAAGCTTTCTTT. Residues: CAISAGQGANTEAFF.

The chain links TRBV7-2 to TRBJ2-1, with TRBD2 identical over 8 bases. The CDR3 has 18 amino acids. CDR1 and CDR2 from the germline V gene are SGHTA and FQGNSA. Trimming cost V 0 bases and J 8 bases; bases outside gene matches: 15. CDR3 in amino acids: CASSLALTGGRLRDEQFF. Here the CDR3 DNA reads TGTGCCAGCAGCTTAGCGCTCACGGGAGGGCGTCTGAGGGATGAGCAGTTCTTC.

The V and J genes are TRBV7-7 and TRBJ2-7; 9 bases are a match to TRBD1. CDR1 and CDR2 from the germline V gene are SSHAT and FNYEAQ (reference sequence). The CDR3 length is 16 residues. The CDR3 here is CASSLQTGGVSYEQYV. CDR3 nucleotides: TGTGCTAGCAGCTTACAGACAGGGGGGGTCTCCTACGAGCAGTACGTC.

The chain uses TRBV6-2 or TRBV6-3 and TRBJ2-3; TRBD2 aligns across 8 bases. The length of the CDR3 is 16 residues. After removal of 0 bases from V and 6 bases from J, the junction contained 8 bases not matched to a gene. Germline CDR1 reads MNHEY; CDR2 reads SVGEGT. The DNA for the CDR3 is TGTGCCAGCAGTTACTCTAGCGGGGTGAGGGAGGATACGCAGTATTTT. It specifies CASSYSSGVREDTQYF.

The chain couples TRBV9 to TRBJ2-7, with 9 bases lining up with TRBD1. The CDR3 loop spans 16 amino acids. The V gene's germline CDR1 is SGDLS and CDR2 YYNGEE. V shed 0 bases, J shed 6 bases, and the junction held 10 bases outside the gene matches. The CDR3 reads CASSVVYVGTGIEQYF. The CDR3 DNA sequence: TGTGCCAGCAGCGTAGTTTATGTGGGGACAGGGATCGAGCAGTACTTC.

The genes are TRBV11-2 and TRBJ2-7; D remains unclear. This CDR3 has 13 residues. Trimming stripped 3 bases from V and 7 bases from J, with 13 bases between. CDR1 is SGHAT and CDR2 is FQNNGV in the germline V gene. The CDR3 here is CASSFPPSPEQYV. In DNA form, the CDR3 reads TGTGCCAGCAGCTTCCCCCCGAGCCCGGAGCAGTACGTC.